There are a few counts of the clone carrying this TCR beta chain. Its cognate antigen is unknown. The data stem from a study of response to subunit inactivated influenza vaccine. Each CDR3 protein gets one entry after TCRdb re-called the RT-PCR reads with MiXCR. The sample has roughly 650,000 distinct CDR3 sequences, less than 15% seen once. CDR1 is SGHTA and CDR2 is FQGNSA in the germline V gene. The V gene lost 4 bases and the J gene lost 6 bases, with 9 bases spanning the gap. The CDR3 length is 13 residues. Broader study findings: Seasonal influenza vaccination, on each occasion, was suggested by the authors to recruit few new T cells.

The V gene is TRBV7-2, the J gene TRBJ2-2, with no clear D. This receptor was obtained from a man aged 45-60 years who received an inactivated influenza vaccine. The sample was PBMCs from blood, taken less than 15 days before vaccination. For the CDR3, the DNA is TGTGCCAGCAGCTCGAACGAAGCCGGGGAGCTGTTTTTT. Encoded protein: CASSSNEAGELFF.